This is a list of T cell receptor beta chains from one sample in a study of response to subunit inactivated influenza vaccine. Via MiXCR, TCRdb re-called the RT-PCR reads, giving one row per CDR3 protein. In the table there are roughly 570,000 distinct CDR3 sequences, under 15% of which are singletons. Here the sequenced sample was PBMCs from blood, taken 45 days after vaccination. These receptors came from a man in his forties or fifties who received an inactivated influenza vaccine. CDR3s include the opening cysteine and the closing phenylalanine or tryptophan. D genes are given only for firm matches. Not every row has a clone size; where given, it reads once, few, many or a size class.

j_call,clone_size,d_call,v_call,cdr3_nt,cdr3_aa
TRBJ2-2,many,-,TRBV2,TGTGCCAGCAGGTACACCGCCAACACCGGGGAGCTGTTTTTT,CASRYTANTGELFF
TRBJ2-7,-,TRBD2,TRBV10-3,TGTGCCATCAGTGAGTCGTCTAGCGGGGCATCCTACGAGCAGTACTTC,CAISESSSGASYEQYF
TRBJ2-1,-,-,TRBV6-6,TGTGCCAGCAGTTTCCTATTGATCCATGAGCAGTTCTTC,CASSFLLIHEQFF
TRBJ1-1,-,-,TRBV29-1,TGCAGCGTTGAGCTGGCCGTGGGGACCCTATTCGTCGGTGGACTGTTT,CSVELAVGTLFVGGLF
TRBJ1-1,many,-,TRBV4-1,TGCGCCAGCAGCCAAGATATATCGGCAGTAGGGACTGAAGCTTTCTTT,CASSQDISAVGTEAFF
TRBJ2-7,many,-,TRBV29-1,TGCAGCGTTGAATTCAGCAGCCACGAGCAGTACTTC,CSVEFSSHEQYF
TRBJ2-3,-,-,TRBV20-1,TGCAGTGCTAGAGGGCGGCCGGCTAGCACAGATACGCAGTATTTT,CSARGRPASTDTQYF
TRBJ1-5,-,-,TRBV2,TGTGCCAGCAATCGAGGGCAGGGGCCCCAGCATTTT,CASNRGQGPQHF
TRBJ2-5,few,-,TRBV15,TGTGCCACCAGCGGGGGGGAGACAGGGCCGTACTTC,CATSGGETGPYF
TRBJ2-7,few,TRBD2,TRBV20-1,TGCAGTCCGTGGGCGACTAGCTCCGAGCAGTACTTC,CSPWATSSEQYF
TRBJ2-3,many,-,TRBV18,TGTGCCAGCTCACCAGTGCGAGATACGCAGTATTTT,CASSPVRDTQYF
TRBJ2-7,few,TRBD1,TRBV7-2,TGTGCCAGCAGCACCCCCGGGACAGCTTACCTGGAGTACTTC,CASSTPGTAYLEYF
TRBJ2-3,-,-,TRBV4-3,TGCGCCAGCAGCCAGAAGAGGACCTACACAGATACGCAGTATTTT,CASSQKRTYTDTQYF
TRBJ1-6,-,-,TRBV12-3/TRBV12-4,TGTGCCAGCAGTTTGTCCGGGGCAGAGAATTCACCCCTCCACTTT,CASSLSGAENSPLHF
TRBJ1-4,few,-,TRBV6-1,TGTGCCAGCAGTGTCCCCCCCGCCAGGGGCGATGAAAAACTGTTTTTT,CASSVPPARGDEKLFF
TRBJ2-2,many,-,TRBV19,TGTGCCAGTAGTACAGGGATCTACGGGGAGCTGTTTTTT,CASSTGIYGELFF
TRBJ2-1,few,TRBD2,TRBV12-3/TRBV12-4,TGTGCCAGCAACCCCCAAGCGGGGGGGGGGTATGAGCAGTTCTTC,CASNPQAGGGYEQFF
TRBJ1-5,-,TRBD1,TRBV10-1,TGCGCCAGCAGGCCAGTCCTGACAGGGGTCGGACAGCCCCAGCATTTT,CASRPVLTGVGQPQHF
TRBJ2-7,few,TRBD2,TRBV5-1,TGCGCCAGCAGCAATACTCGATCTAGCGGGAGTACCTACGAGCAGTACTTC,CASSNTRSSGSTYEQYF
TRBJ2-1,many,TRBD2,TRBV20-1,TGCAGTGCTACTATGACTAGCGGGGGGGGCGATGAGCAGTTCTTC,CSATMTSGGGDEQFF
TRBJ2-3,once,TRBD2,TRBV3-1,TGTGCCAGCAGCCAAGGGACTAGCGGGAGGGCCCGCACAGATACGCAGTATTTT,CASSQGTSGRARTDTQYF
TRBJ1-1,-,-,TRBV12-3/TRBV12-4,TGTGCCAGCAGTTTTGGGGGCACTGAAGCTGTCTTT,CASSFGGTEAVF
TRBJ2-3,-,TRBD2,TRBV11-2,TGTGCCAGCAGGGGGATAGCGGGGGTTCGAGGGGAAGATACGCAGTATTTT,CASRGIAGVRGEDTQYF
TRBJ2-4,-,-,TRBV18,TGTGCCAGCTCACGAGCTCACGAAGCCAAAAACATTCAGTACTTC,CASSRAHEAKNIQYF
TRBJ1-5,-,TRBD1,TRBV6-2/TRBV6-3,TGTGCCAGCAGGAAGGGGGCTGGTCAGCCCCAGCATTTT,CASRKGAGQPQHF
TRBJ1-2,-,-,TRBV6-4,TGTGCCAGCAGTAACTTCCCTTACTATGGCTACACCTTC,CASSNFPYYGYTF
TRBJ2-4,few,TRBD2,TRBV4-3,TGCGCCAGCAGCCAAGACAGGGCGGGAGGAAACATTCAGTACTTC,CASSQDRAGGNIQYF
TRBJ2-7,-,-,TRBV28,TGTGCCAGCAGGAAAATCGAGCAGTCCTTC,CASRKIEQSF
TRBJ2-7,-,-,TRBV7-2,TGTGCCAGCAGTCCCAGGTGGGGGGTCGAGCAGTACTTC,CASSPRWGVEQYF
TRBJ2-1,many,-,TRBV14,TGTGCCAGCAGAGGGCTAAAGGGGAACAATGAGCAGTTCTTC,CASRGLKGNNEQFF
TRBJ2-1,few,-,TRBV5-1,TGCGCCAGCAGCCCCGCCCCCGGACGGGAGCAGTTCTTC,CASSPAPGREQFF
TRBJ2-1,-,-,TRBV11-2,TGTGCCAGCAGCTGGACGTCGGGCAGCGGGCCGCTGTCCTACAATGAGCAGTTCTTC,CASSWTSGSGPLSYNEQFF
TRBJ2-7,-,-,TRBV6-5,TGTGCCAGCAGCCCATCGACTGGCGAGCAGTACTTC,CASSPSTGEQYF
TRBJ2-2,many,TRBD2,TRBV20-1,TGCAGTGCATGGACTAGCGGGAACACCGGGGAGCTGTTTTTT,CSAWTSGNTGELFF
TRBJ2-7,-,TRBD1,TRBV5-1,TGCGCCAGCAGCCCTAACTCTCCAGGGGGCCCCTACGAGCAGTACTTC,CASSPNSPGGPYEQYF